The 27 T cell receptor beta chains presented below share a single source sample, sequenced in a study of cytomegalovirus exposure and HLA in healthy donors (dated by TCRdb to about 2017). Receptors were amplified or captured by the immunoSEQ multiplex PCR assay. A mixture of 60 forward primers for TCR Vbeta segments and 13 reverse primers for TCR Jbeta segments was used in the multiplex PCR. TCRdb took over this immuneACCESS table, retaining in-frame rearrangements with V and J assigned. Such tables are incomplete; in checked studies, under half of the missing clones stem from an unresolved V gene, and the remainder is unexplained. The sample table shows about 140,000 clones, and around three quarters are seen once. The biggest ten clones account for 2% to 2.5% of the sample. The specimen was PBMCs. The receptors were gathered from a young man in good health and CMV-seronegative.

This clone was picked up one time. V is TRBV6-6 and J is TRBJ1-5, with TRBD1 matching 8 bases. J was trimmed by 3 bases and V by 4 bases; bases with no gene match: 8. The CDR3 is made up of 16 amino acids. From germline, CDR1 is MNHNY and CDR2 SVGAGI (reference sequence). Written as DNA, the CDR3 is TGTGCCAGCAGTTTCCAGGGGGCGGGTTTCAATCAGCCCCAGCATTTT. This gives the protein CASSFQGAGFNQPQHF.

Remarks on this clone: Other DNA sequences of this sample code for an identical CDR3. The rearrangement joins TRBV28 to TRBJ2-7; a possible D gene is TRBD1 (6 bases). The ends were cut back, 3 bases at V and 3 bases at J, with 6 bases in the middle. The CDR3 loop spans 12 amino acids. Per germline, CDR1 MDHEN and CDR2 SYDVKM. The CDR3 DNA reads TGTGCCAGCAGTTTGGACAGCTACGAGCAGTACTTC. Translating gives CASSLDSYEQYF.

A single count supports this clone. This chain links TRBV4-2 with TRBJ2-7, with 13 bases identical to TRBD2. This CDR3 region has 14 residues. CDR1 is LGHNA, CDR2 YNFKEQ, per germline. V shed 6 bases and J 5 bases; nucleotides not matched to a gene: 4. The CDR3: CASRRTSGSDEQYF. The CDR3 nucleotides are TGTGCCAGCAGAAGGACTAGCGGGAGTGACGAGCAGTACTTC.

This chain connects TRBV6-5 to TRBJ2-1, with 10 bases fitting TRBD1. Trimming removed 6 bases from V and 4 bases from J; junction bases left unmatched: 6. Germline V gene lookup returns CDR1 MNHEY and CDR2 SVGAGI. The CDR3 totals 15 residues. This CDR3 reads CASRLDRGPYNEQFF. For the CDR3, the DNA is TGTGCCAGCAGGCTAGACAGGGGGCCGTACAATGAGCAGTTCTTC.

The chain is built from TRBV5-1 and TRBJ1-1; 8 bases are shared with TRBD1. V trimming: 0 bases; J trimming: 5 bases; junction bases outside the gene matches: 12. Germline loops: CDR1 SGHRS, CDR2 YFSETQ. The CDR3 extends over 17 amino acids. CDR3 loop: CASSLVGRQGFWTEAFF. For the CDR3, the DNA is TGCGCCAGCAGCTTGGTAGGGAGACAGGGGTTCTGGACTGAAGCTTTCTTT.

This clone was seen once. For the CDR3, the DNA is TGTGCCAGCAACCAGGGACAGTTCAATCAGCCCCAGCATTTT. It specifies CASNQGQFNQPQHF. The chain couples TRBV28 to TRBJ1-5, with 7 bases that match TRBD1. The V segment lost 7 bases and the J segment 3 bases; nucleotides outside the gene matches: 6. The CDR3 extends over 14 amino acids. From germline, CDR1 is MDHEN and CDR2 SYDVKM.

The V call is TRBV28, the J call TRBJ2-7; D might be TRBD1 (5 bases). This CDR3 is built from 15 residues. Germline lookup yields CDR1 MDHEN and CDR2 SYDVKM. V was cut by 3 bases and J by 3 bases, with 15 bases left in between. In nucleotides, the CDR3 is TGTGCCAGCAGTTTTTCGCCAGGGAAGTTCTACGAGCAGTACTTC. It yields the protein CASSFSPGKFYEQYF.

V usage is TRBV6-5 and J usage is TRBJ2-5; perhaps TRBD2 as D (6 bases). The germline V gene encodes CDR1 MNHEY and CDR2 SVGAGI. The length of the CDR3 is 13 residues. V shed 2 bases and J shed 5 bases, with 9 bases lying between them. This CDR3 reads CASSYIGGETQYF. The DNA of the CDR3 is TGTGCCAGCAGTTACATTGGGGGGGAGACCCAGTACTTC.

The CDR3 sequence is CASSPSAGNSYEQYF. The CDR3 coding sequence is TGTGCCAGCAGCCCGTCAGCGGGCAACTCCTACGAGCAGTACTTC. The gene calls are TRBV7-3 and TRBJ2-7, with D possibly matching TRBD2 (6 bases). CDR3 length equals 15 residues. V was shortened by 5 bases and J by 0 bases, with 14 bases between the two germline ends. CDR1 and CDR2 from the germline V gene are SGHTA and FQGTGA.

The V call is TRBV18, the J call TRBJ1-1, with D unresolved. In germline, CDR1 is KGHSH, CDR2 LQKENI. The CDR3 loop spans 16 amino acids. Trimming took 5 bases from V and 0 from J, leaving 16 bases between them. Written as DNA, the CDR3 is TGTGCCAGCTCAGACTCAGACCCGTTAATGAACACTGAAGCTTTCTTT. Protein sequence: CASSDSDPLMNTEAFF.

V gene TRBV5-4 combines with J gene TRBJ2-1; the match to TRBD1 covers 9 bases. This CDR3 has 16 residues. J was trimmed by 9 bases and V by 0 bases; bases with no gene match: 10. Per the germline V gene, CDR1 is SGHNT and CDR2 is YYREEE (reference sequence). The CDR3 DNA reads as TGTGCCAGCAGCTTGGACGGGACAGGGATGTGGAGTGAGCAGTTCTTC. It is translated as CASSLDGTGMWSEQFF.

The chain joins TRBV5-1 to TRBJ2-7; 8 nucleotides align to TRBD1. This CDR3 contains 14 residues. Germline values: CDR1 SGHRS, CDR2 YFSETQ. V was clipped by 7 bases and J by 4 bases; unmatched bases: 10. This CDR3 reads CASAPSTGGYEQYF. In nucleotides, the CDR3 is TGCGCCAGCGCTCCCTCCACAGGGGGTTACGAGCAGTACTTC. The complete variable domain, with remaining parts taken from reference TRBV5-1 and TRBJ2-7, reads KAGVTQTPRYLIKTRGQQVTLSCSPISGHRSVSWYQQTPGQGLQFLFEYFSETQRNKGNFPGRFSGRQFSNSRSEMNVSTLELGDSALYLCASAPSTGGYEQYFGPGTRLTVT.

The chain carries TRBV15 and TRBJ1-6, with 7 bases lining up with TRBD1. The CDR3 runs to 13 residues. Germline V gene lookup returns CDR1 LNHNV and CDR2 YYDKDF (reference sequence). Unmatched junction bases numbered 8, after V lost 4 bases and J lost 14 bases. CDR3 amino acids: CATSTYRGLTLHF. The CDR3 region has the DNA TGTGCCACCAGCACCTACAGGGGACTCACCCTCCACTTT.

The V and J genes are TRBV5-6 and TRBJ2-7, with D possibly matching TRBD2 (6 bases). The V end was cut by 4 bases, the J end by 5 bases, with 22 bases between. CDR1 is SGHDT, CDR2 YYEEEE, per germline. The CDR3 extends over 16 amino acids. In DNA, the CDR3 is TGTGCCAGCAGCGGGGGGTGGTACCAGATTAATCACGAGCAGTACTTC. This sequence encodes CASSGGWYQINHEQYF.

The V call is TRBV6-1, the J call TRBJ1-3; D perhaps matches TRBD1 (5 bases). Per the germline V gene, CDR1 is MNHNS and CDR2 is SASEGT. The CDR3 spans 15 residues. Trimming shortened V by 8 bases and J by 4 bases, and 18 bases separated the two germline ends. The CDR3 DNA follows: TGTGCCAGCGGATGGGAAGGGGTTCTGGGAAACACCATATATTTT. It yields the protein CASGWEGVLGNTIYF.

The CDR3 DNA reads TGCGCCAGCAGCTCTATGGGACAGGCCGAAAAACTGTTTTTT. Translating gives CASSSMGQAEKLFF. J is TRBJ1-4 and V is TRBV5-1, with TRBD1 matching 8 bases. The CDR3 runs to 14 residues. Germline CDR1 and CDR2: SGHRS and YFSETQ. With 3 bases clipped from V and 8 bases from J, the junction kept 6 bases outside the gene matches.

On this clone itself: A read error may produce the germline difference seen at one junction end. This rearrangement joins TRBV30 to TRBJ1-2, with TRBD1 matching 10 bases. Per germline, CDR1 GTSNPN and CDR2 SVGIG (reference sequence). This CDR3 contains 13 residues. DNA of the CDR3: TGTGCCTGGAGTCCGGGACAGGGGATTGGCTACCCCTTC. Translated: CAWSPGQGIGYPF.

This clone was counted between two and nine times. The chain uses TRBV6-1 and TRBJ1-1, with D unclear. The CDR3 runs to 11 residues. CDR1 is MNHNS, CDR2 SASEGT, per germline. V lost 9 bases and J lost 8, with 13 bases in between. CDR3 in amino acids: CASQVGREAFF. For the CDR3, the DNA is TGTGCCAGTCAAGTAGGGAGAGAAGCTTTCTTT.

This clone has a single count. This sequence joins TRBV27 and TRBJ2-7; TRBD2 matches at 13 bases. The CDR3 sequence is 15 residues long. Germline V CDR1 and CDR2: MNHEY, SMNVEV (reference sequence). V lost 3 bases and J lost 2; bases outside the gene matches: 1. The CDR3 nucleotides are TGTGCCAGCAGTTTCGGGACTAGCGGGGCCTACGAGCAGTACTTC. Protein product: CASSFGTSGAYEQYF.

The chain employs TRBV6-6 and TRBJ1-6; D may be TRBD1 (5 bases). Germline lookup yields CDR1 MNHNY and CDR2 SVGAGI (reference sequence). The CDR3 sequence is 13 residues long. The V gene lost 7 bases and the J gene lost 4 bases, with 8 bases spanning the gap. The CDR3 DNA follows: TGTGCCAGCACAGGGTCTTATAATTCACCCCTCCACTTT. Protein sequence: CASTGSYNSPLHF.

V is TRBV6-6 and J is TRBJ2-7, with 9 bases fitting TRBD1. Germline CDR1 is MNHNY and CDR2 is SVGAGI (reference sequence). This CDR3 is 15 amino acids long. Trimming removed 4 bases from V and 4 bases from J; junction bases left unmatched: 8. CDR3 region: CASSSPTGQGYEQYF. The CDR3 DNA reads TGTGCCAGCAGTTCCCCCACGGGACAGGGTTACGAGCAGTACTTC.

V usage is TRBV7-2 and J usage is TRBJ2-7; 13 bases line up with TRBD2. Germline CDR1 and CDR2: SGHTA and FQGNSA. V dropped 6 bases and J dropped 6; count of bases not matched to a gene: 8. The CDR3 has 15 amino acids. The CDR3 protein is CASRQGLAGVGEQYF. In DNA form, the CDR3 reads TGTGCCAGCAGACAAGGACTAGCGGGAGTAGGCGAGCAGTACTTC. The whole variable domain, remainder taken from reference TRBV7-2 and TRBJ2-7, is GAGVSQSPSNKVTEKGKDVELRCDPISGHTALYWYRQSLGQGLEFLIYFQGNSAPDKSGLPSDRFSAERTGGSVSTLTIQRTQQEDSAVYLCASRQGLAGVGEQYFGPGTRLTVT.

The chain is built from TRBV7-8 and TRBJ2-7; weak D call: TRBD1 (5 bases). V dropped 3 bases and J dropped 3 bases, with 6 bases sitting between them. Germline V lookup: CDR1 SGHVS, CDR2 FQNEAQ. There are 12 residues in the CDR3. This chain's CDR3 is CASSLQGYEQYF. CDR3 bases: TGTGCCAGCAGCTTGCAGGGCTACGAGCAGTACTTC.

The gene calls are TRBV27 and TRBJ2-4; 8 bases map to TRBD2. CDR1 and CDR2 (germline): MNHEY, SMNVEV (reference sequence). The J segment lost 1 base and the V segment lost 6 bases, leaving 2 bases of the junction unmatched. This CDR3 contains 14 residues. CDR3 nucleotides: TGTGCCAGCAGAGTAGCGGGGGCCAAAAACATTCAGTACTTC. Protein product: CASRVAGAKNIQYF.

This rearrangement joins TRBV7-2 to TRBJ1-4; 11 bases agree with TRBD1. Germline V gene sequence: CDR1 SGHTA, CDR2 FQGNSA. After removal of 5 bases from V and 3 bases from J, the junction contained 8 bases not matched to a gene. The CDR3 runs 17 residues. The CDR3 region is CASSPGTGGWSNEKLFF. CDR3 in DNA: TGTGCCAGCAGCCCTGGGACAGGGGGTTGGTCTAATGAAAAACTGTTTTTT.

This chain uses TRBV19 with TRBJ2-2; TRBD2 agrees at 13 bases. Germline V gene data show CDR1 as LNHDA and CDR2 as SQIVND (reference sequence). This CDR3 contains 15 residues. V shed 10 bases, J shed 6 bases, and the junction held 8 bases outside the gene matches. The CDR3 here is CATSSGTSGAGELFF. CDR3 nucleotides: TGTGCCACCTCCTCCGGGACTAGCGGGGCCGGGGAGCTGTTTTTT.

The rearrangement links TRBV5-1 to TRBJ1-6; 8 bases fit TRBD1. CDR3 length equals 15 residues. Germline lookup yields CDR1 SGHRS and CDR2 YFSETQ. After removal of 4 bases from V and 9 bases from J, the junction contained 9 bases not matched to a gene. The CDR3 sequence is CASSTGQGELSPLHF. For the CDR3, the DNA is TGCGCCAGCAGCACAGGACAGGGAGAACTTTCACCCCTCCACTTT.